The 2 T cell receptor beta chains in this list originate from one sample, sequenced in a study of T cell responses to AZD1222 COVID-19 vaccine (dated by TCRdb to about 2021). Read against the paper, the sample's time point label means: baseline before first vaccination. Receptor amplification or capture employed the immunoSEQ multiplex PCR assay. Here the immuneACCESS table is served through TCRdb, limited to in-frame sequences with V and J called. Missing clones are a known gap in these copies; in checked studies unresolved V genes cover under half, and the rest lacks a known reason. The sample records approximately 150,000 clones, approximately 92% of which are singletons. The ten largest clonotypes hold around 2.3% of the sample. The sample here was peripheral blood, taken on day 0 of AZD1222 vaccination. Every receptor here comes from an adult in good health.

This rearrangement joins TRBV29-1 to TRBJ2-7, with unresolved D. Germline V gene data show CDR1 as SQVTM and CDR2 as ANQGSEA. This CDR3 is built from 12 residues. V shed 0 bases and J shed 0 bases, with 3 bases lying between them. The CDR3 DNA follows: TGCAGCGTTGAAGACGGCTCCTACGAGCAGTACTTC. It encodes CSVEDGSYEQYF.

The rearrangement links TRBV2 to TRBJ2-5, with 10 positions matching TRBD2. After removal of 2 bases from V and 1 base from J, the junction contained 1 base not matched to a gene. The CDR3 runs to 15 residues. The V gene's germline CDR1 is SNHLY and CDR2 FYNNEI. CDR3 DNA: TGTGCCAGCAGTGAACTAGCGGGGGCCCAAGAGACCCAGTACTTC. Protein sequence: CASSELAGAQETQYF.